This T cell receptor (beta chain) came from a study of identical twins (dated by TCRdb to between 2015 and 2016). Turning to the overall study: To test whether fetal clonotypes persist, this study deep-sequenced TCR alpha and beta repertoires from monozygotic twins, from unrelated adults of various ages, and from cord blood. To rule out contamination, the twin experiments were replicated at different times with different library preparation protocols. Points the paper makes about the study in general: Recombination models systematically underestimated out-of-frame TCR alpha sharing in monozygotic twins but agreed with sharing between unrelated individuals. Excess twin sharing in beta out-of-frame sequences was weaker because fewer shared sequences lowered the signal-to-noise ratio. Because the same donors could not be followed over many years, the conclusions relied on cross-sectional statistical analysis. Invariant T cells such as MAIT and iNKT could partly confound zero-insertion analyses, though diverse VJ usage argued against this for most clonotypes. Abundant cord blood beta clonotypes carried fewer insertions; young adult naive repertoires showed a weaker similar trend, while memory repertoires showed none. Compared with coincidental sharing between unrelated individuals, out-of-frame TCR alpha sequences shared between twins showed an excess of sequences with low generation probability.

The germline V gene (reference sequence) provides CDR1 SEHNR and CDR2 FQNEAQ. Trimming removed 5 bases from V and 2 bases from J; the gene matches leave 9 bases unexplained. Including the terminal cysteine and phenylalanine, the CDR3 comprises 16 residues. Only the CDR3 part of the read is kept: 48 bases, read in frame from the first base. All donors were healthy Caucasians. Three pairs of female monozygotic twins, all aged roughly 18 to 30 years, were included in the twin cohort. Peripheral blood mononuclear cells were used as the source from which RNA for TCR libraries was isolated. On this clonotype: Its binding antigen is unknown. No much larger clonotype is one base removed from it; base qualities were not supplied.

The library was generated by 5' RACE. Sequencing took place on an Illumina HiSeq 2000. Template switching added a universal primer binding site, and the final cDNA carried a unique molecular identifier that allowed TCR cDNA molecules to be counted accurately. First-strand cDNA for TCR alpha and beta chains was synthesized from specific primers in the conserved constant-segment region. Each cDNA library was double barcoded, with a SMART-Mk sample barcode plus Illumina barcodes, to control for contamination. Two successive PCR steps introduced TruSeq adapter sequences along with Illumina sample barcodes. Sequencing of the TCR alpha and beta cDNA libraries was done on the Illumina HiSeq platform using custom primers. In the paper's pipeline: MiGEC was used to process raw reads and extract unique molecular identifiers, and MiXCR was used to find CDR3 positions. Recombination models were inferred per individual with the repgenHMM and IGoR tools using an EM algorithm. Shared clonotypes were analyzed with the tcR package in R, and sharing was normalized by the product of cloneset sizes. To study raw recombination free of thymic and clonal selection effects, out-of-frame nonproductive sequences were analyzed. TCRdb reworked the public reads: Q25 trimming with fastp, MiXCR clone assembly, productive beta chains retained. Every distinct CDR3 protein forms one entry, paired with its most common genes and DNA. The V and J calls here are based on TCRdb, not the publication. The sample table records fewer than 650,000 distinct CDR3 sequences; just under 10% of these occur just once. The ten largest clones add up to 2.5% to 3% of the sample.

These data were also reused for a study on yellow fever vaccine responses in identical twins. Per that second paper: The authors reported that the T cell response to vaccination in identical twins appeared partly convergent and partly personalized. In identical twins, the study followed T cell clones that responded to the vaccine with precision.

Sequenced sample: PBMCs. The chain couples TRBV7-9 to TRBJ2-5, and TRBD1 matches 9 of the central bases. The TCR originated in a young woman in good health. CDR3 reads: CASSQDRGKGQETQYF. The DNA reads TGTGCCAGCAGCCAGGACAGGGGAAAGGGGCAAGAGACCCAGTACTTC.